The 22 T cell receptor beta chains reported below all come from one sample, sequenced in a study of tissue T cells after allogeneic stem cell transplantation (dated by TCRdb to between 2021 and 2022). Library method: the immunoSEQ multiplex PCR assay. In TCRdb, the immuneACCESS table is reduced to in-frame sequences with V and J assigned. These tables do not hold every clone; where another copy was compared, an unresolved V gene accounts for under half, and the others remain unexplained. The sample contains roughly 4,700 clones, approximately 30% of them found a single time. Roughly 8.8% of the sample is in the top ten clones. The label giving this sample's time point can be read as: mouse harvest day 14 after allogeneic transplant. Mouse grafts consisting of 10^7 T-cell-depleted bone marrow cells combined with 10^6 splenic CD5+ T cells were administered by tail vein injection. Sequenced input: skin. The receptors were sampled from a female BALB/c mouse given C57BL/6 T cells with graft-versus-host disease after an allogeneic hematopoietic cell transplant.

This clone was counted a few times. The germline and genes are mouse ones. The DNA ends 1 residue before the CDR3 does, and the rest of the CDR3 is filled in from the germline J gene. The chain joins TRBV15 to TRBJ1-1; maybe TRBD1 (5 bases). The germline V and J ends were trimmed by 1 base and 5 bases, with 5 bases remaining between them. The CDR3 loop spans 12 amino acids. Per germline, CDR1 SGHND and CDR2 FRSKSL. This CDR3 reads CASSLGQTEVFF. The CDR3 bases that were read are TGTGCCAGCAGTTTAGGACAGACAGAAGTCTTC.

This clone appeared a few times. Gene names follow the mouse nomenclature. The read terminates 1 residue before the CDR3 end, so the remaining end is supplied by the germline J gene. This chain links TRBV26 with TRBJ1-3; no firm D call. Germline-derived CDR1 and CDR2 are KGHPV and FQNQEV (reference sequence). V was pared by 2 bases and J by 0 bases, with 5 bases between. The CDR3 contains 14 residues. The covered CDR3 bases are TGTGCCAGCAGTCTGGGGGTTTCTGGAAATACGCTCTAT. Amino acids: CASSLGVSGNTLY. The CDR3 as a whole reads CASSLGVSGNTLYF.

This clone ranks as medium-sized. The genes are named according to mouse. Read data end 1 residue before the CDR3 end; the end is taken from the germline J gene. The chain couples TRBV23 to TRBJ2-5; the table's D gene call, TRBD1, was not cross checked with the DNA. Germline V gives CDR1 KGHTA, CDR2 FQNQQP. There are 15 residues in the CDR3. The DNA read from the CDR3 is TGCTCCAGCAGTCAATCGACAGGACCCCAAGACACCCAGTAC. Translation gives CSSSQSTGPQDTQY. The whole CDR3 reads CSSSQSTGPQDTQYF.

A remark on this clone: Gene and germline names: mouse. The read comes to an end 1 residue before the CDR3 does, leaving the germline J gene to fill in the end. V and J are TRBV5 and TRBJ2-7; perhaps TRBD2 as D (5 bases). V lost 0 bases to trimming and J lost 2 bases, with 8 bases between them. The CDR3 spans 14 residues. In germline, CDR1 is LGHNA, CDR2 YNLKQL (reference sequence). The CDR3 region is CASSQEPGTYEQYF. The sequenced part of the CDR3 DNA is TGTGCCAGCAGCCAAGAGCCTGGGACCTATGAACAGTAC.

This clone occurred a few times. The germline and genes are mouse ones. The CDR3 end falls 1 residue outside the read, so it is completed with the germline J gene. This chain uses TRBV19 with TRBJ2-1; D possibly matches TRBD1 or TRBD2 (6 bases each). Germline CDR1 FNHDT, CDR2 SITEND (reference sequence). Trimming took 5 bases from V and 1 from J, leaving 7 bases between them. The CDR3 has 13 amino acids. This CDR3 is CASRGANYAEQFF. The covered CDR3 bases are TGTGCCAGCAGGGGGGCGAACTATGCTGAGCAGTTC.

The table lists this clone with a few counts. Any gene name here is a mouse gene name. The CDR3 is cut off 1 residue early in the read; its end comes from the germline J gene. The chain recombines TRBV2 with TRBJ2-1; D remains unclear. The CDR3 is made up of 11 amino acids. Trimming took 3 bases from V and 4 from J, leaving 1 base between them. Looked up from germline, CDR1 is LGHNA and CDR2 is YSYQKL. The covered CDR3 bases are TGTGCCAGCAGCCAGTATGCTGAGCAGTTC. Its protein product is CASSQYAEQF. The whole CDR3 protein reads CASSQYAEQFF.

Worth noting for this clone: Any gene name here is a mouse gene name. The DNA ends 1 residue before the CDR3 does, and the rest of the CDR3 is filled in from the germline J gene. V gene TRBV12-1 combines with J gene TRBJ2-4, with TRBD1 matching over 8 bases. Germline V gives CDR1 SGHSN, CDR2 HYEKVE. V lost 3 bases, J lost 4 bases, and 2 bases stayed unmatched. The CDR3 runs to 13 residues. CDR3 protein: CASSVTGENTLYF. CDR3 DNA (partial): TGTGCCAGCTCTGTGACAGGGGAAAACACCTTGTAC.

In regard to this clone: Genes and germline come from the mouse. The read ends 1 residue shy of where the CDR3 ends; the end is completed using the germline J gene. This chain uses TRBV12-1 with TRBJ2-3; D uncertain. Germline V gene data show CDR1 as SGHSN and CDR2 as HYEKVE. V shed 3 bases and J shed 2 bases, with 8 bases lying between them. The CDR3 totals 13 residues. CDR3 DNA, as far as it was read: TGTGCCAGCTCTACGACCCTTGCAGAAACGCTGTAT. Protein sequence: CASSTTLAETLY. The entire CDR3 is CASSTTLAETLYF.

This clone was recorded a few times. The genes and germline here are from mouse. The read ends 1 residue early relative to the CDR3; the germline J gene fills the gap. The J gene is TRBJ2-5, the V gene TRBV5; D may correspond to TRBD1 or TRBD2 (6 bases each). Looked up from germline, CDR1 is LGHNA and CDR2 is YNLKQL (reference sequence). Trimming shortened V by 2 bases and J by 5 bases, and 8 bases separated the two germline ends. The CDR3 consists of 13 residues. The CDR3 spells CASSQLGADTQYF. The DNA read from the CDR3 is TGTGCCAGCAGCCAATTGGGGGCAGACACCCAGTAC.

There are a few counts of this clone. The genes and germline here are from mouse. With the read ending 1 residue before the CDR3 end, the germline J gene is used to fill in that end. The chain employs TRBV3 and TRBJ1-4; 8 bases align to TRBD1. The germline CDR1 and CDR2 sequences are SNHLY and FYNGKV (reference sequence). Trimming at V came to 5 bases and at J to 2 bases, leaving 4 bases not matched to a gene. The CDR3 totals 15 residues. This CDR3 is CASSLWTGSNERLFF. The DNA read from the CDR3 is TGTGCCAGCAGCCTCTGGACAGGGTCCAACGAAAGATTATTT.

In its sample, this clone was seen a few times. All gene names here are mouse names. The CDR3 goes on 1 residue after the read ends, and that part is filled in from the germline J gene. This chain joins TRBV26 and TRBJ2-3, with D perhaps given as TRBD1 or TRBD2 (5 bases each). V lost 4 bases and J 0 bases, leaving 5 bases between the germline ends. There are 13 residues in the CDR3. Germline V gives CDR1 KGHPV, CDR2 FQNQEV (reference sequence). CDR3 bases read: TGTGCCAGCAGTCGGGACAGTGCAGAAACGCTGTAT. Translating it yields CASSRDSAETLY. The CDR3 in full is CASSRDSAETLYF.

Of note for this clone: Mouse germline and gene names are used. The read halts 1 residue ahead of the CDR3 end, with the missing end drawn from the germline J gene. The chain couples TRBV23 to TRBJ1-3; the D call TRBD1 from the table was never checked on the DNA. Germline assignment: CDR1 KGHTA and CDR2 FQNQQP. This CDR3 region has 13 residues. The CDR3 sequence: CSSRDISGNTLYF. The CDR3 bases that were read are TGCTCCAGCAGGGACATTTCTGGAAATACGCTCTAT.

This clone was found once. Gene names refer to mouse genes. The read terminates 1 residue before the CDR3 end, so the remaining end is supplied by the germline J gene. The V gene is TRBV14, the J gene TRBJ1-3; 7 bases fit TRBD1. CDR3 size: 15 residues. V dropped 5 bases and J dropped 1; count of bases not matched to a gene: 6. CDR1 and CDR2 from the germline V gene are SGHDT and FRDEAV. Incomplete CDR3 DNA: TGTGCCAGCAGCTACGGGACAGCCTCTGGAAATACGCTCTAT. It translates to CASSYGTASGNTLY. The entire CDR3 sequence reads CASSYGTASGNTLYF.

Remarks on this clone: Gene names denote mouse genes. The CDR3 end lies 1 residue beyond the end of the read and is filled in from the germline J gene. This chain joins TRBV26 and TRBJ2-7; a weak D match, TRBD1 (6 bases). The V end was cut by 4 bases, the J end by 6 bases, with 13 bases between. CDR3 length equals 13 residues. Looked up from germline, CDR1 is KGHPV and CDR2 is FQNQEV (reference sequence). The covered CDR3 bases are TGTGCCAGCAGTCCCACAGGGAAGGGTGAACAGTAC. Translation: CASSPTGKGEQY. The entire CDR3 is CASSPTGKGEQYF.

In the case of this clone: The genes are named according to mouse. The CDR3 end is not reached by the read, which stops 1 residue before it; the germline J gene fills it in. The V and J genes are TRBV26 and TRBJ1-1; D is uncertain. Trimming cost V 2 bases and J 4 bases, with 8 bases left between them. The CDR3 is 13 residues long. Germline V gene lookup returns CDR1 KGHPV and CDR2 FQNQEV (reference sequence). CDR3 protein: CASSLRTGTEVFF. CDR3 DNA (partial): TGTGCCAGCAGTCTGAGGACGGGCACAGAAGTCTTC.

Comment on this clone: The germline and genes are mouse ones. The read finishes 1 residue shy of the CDR3 end, and the germline J gene is used to complete it. The gene calls are TRBV1 and TRBJ2-5, with 7 bases fitting TRBD2. V gave up 8 bases and J gave up 0 bases; unmatched junction bases: 5. Per germline, CDR1 NSQYPW and CDR2 LRSPGD (reference sequence). The CDR3 length is 14 residues. The CDR3 protein is CTCHWGDNQDTQYF. Incomplete CDR3 DNA: TGCACCTGCCACTGGGGAGATAACCAAGACACCCAGTAC.

Comment on this clone: Germline and genes: mouse. The sequence runs out 1 residue before the end of the CDR3; the remainder is reconstructed from the germline J gene. The chain recombines TRBV12-2 with TRBJ1-6; the D gene is possibly TRBD1 (5 bases). TRBJ1-6 is marked as an open reading frame, function uncertain. V lost 0 bases to trimming and J lost 10 bases, with 9 bases between them. CDR1 is SGHLS and CDR2 is HYDKME in the germline V gene. This CDR3 spans 13 amino acids. The covered CDR3 bases are TGTGCCAGCTCTCTCGACAGAGGGTCGCCCCTCTAC. Its translation is CASSLDRGSPLY. Given in full, the CDR3 is CASSLDRGSPLYF.

This clone has more than one count but fewer than ten. These gene names are mouse names. Partial CDR3 DNA: TGCACCTGCAGTGCAGGGGACAACACCGGGCAGCTCTAC. Protein product: CTCSAGDNTGQLY. Given in full, the CDR3 is CTCSAGDNTGQLYF. The chain employs TRBV1 and TRBJ2-2; D may correspond to TRBD1 or TRBD2 (5 bases each). The read ends 1 residue early relative to the CDR3; the germline J gene fills the gap. From germline, CDR1 is NSQYPW and CDR2 LRSPGD (reference sequence). CDR3 length: 14 residues. Trimming removed 1 base at V and 2 bases at J, with 5 bases between.

This clone was picked up a small number of times. Genes here carry mouse names. The CDR3 extends 1 residue past the end of the read, so its final part is completed from the germline J gene. V gene TRBV26 combines with J gene TRBJ1-1, with TRBD1 identical over 7 bases. Germline V gives CDR1 KGHPV, CDR2 FQNQEV (reference sequence). V gave up 1 base and J gave up 4 bases; unmatched junction bases: 3. The length of the CDR3 is 14 residues. The CDR3 region is CASSLYRGGTEVFF. Incomplete CDR3 DNA: TGTGCCAGCAGTCTGTACAGGGGTGGCACAGAAGTCTTC.

In regard to this clone: The genes and germline here are from mouse. The CDR3 end lies 1 residue beyond the end of the read and is filled in from the germline J gene. The rearrangement joins TRBV13-2 to TRBJ2-3; 8 bases map to TRBD2. Germline values: CDR1 NNHNN, CDR2 SYGAGS (reference sequence). V dropped 2 bases and J dropped 3; count of bases not matched to a gene: 5. This CDR3 has 15 amino acids. CDR3 DNA, as far as it was read: TGTGCCAGCGGTGACTGGGGGGAAAAGGCAGAAACGCTGTAT. As protein: CASGDWGEKAETLY. The entire CDR3 protein reads CASGDWGEKAETLYF.

In this sample, this clone is medium-sized. Gene names are the mouse ones. The CDR3 extends 1 residue past the end of the read, so its final part is completed from the germline J gene. The chain employs TRBV4 and TRBJ1-5; 7 positions agree with TRBD1. Germline trimming cut 6 bases from V and 0 bases from J; bases unmatched to any gene: 5. CDR1 and CDR2 from the germline V gene are LGHDT and YNNKQL (reference sequence). The CDR3 loop spans 15 amino acids. CDR3 protein: CASRSGQNNNQAPLF. The CDR3 bases that were read are TGTGCCAGCAGATCGGGACAGAATAACAACCAGGCTCCGCTT.

For this clone: Mouse gene names and germline throughout. Read coverage stops 1 residue before the CDR3 terminus; the germline J gene supplies the remainder. The chain links TRBV12-2 to TRBJ1-4; unclear D gene. The CDR3 spans 14 residues. Deletions cut 4 bases from V and 4 bases from J, with 12 bases between. Germline V gene lookup returns CDR1 SGHLS and CDR2 HYDKME. CDR3 bases read: TGTGCCAGCTCCCCGGGCTATTTCAACGAAAGATTATTT. Its protein is CASSPGYFNERLF. The full CDR3 is CASSPGYFNERLFF.